This T cell receptor beta chain was captured in a study of cytomegalovirus exposure and HLA in healthy donors. Regarding the study as a whole: TCR beta chains associated with HLA were, in a later analysis, more clonally expanded than equally common others.

As concerns this clone: Its antigen is currently unknown.

A multiplex PCR was run with 60 Vbeta primers and 13 Jbeta primers. Assay: immunoSEQ multiplex PCR; the TCRdb copy retains only in-frame clones and omits some. The sample lists about 91,000 clones, more than 70% occurring once. The sequenced sample consisted of PBMCs. The clonotype comes from a male donor in good health and CMV-seropositive.

CDR3 sequence: CASIGTPNWGNQPQHF. The CDR3 DNA is TGTGCCAGTATCGGGACACCGAATTGGGGCAATCAGCCCCAGCATTTT. The chain links TRBV19 to TRBJ1-5, with D possibly matching TRBD1 (6 bases). This CDR3 region has 16 residues. Trimming took off 7 bases at V and 2 bases at J, with 18 bases between the two ends. The germline gives CDR1 LNHDA, CDR2 SQIVND (reference sequence).